Reported below is one T cell receptor beta chain. The ends lost 4 bases at V and 6 bases at J; junction bases unmatched: 10. The CDR3 contains 15 residues. The germline gives CDR1 SGHRS, CDR2 YFSETQ. The record originates from a study of shared clonotypes between healthy human individuals. Study-level information: Per-donor plates numbered three CD4 naive, three CD4 memory, two CD8 naive and one CD8 memory.

Sequenced by immunoSEQ multiplex PCR; TCRdb stores in-frame clones only, minus some. Here the sample spans under 2,500,000 clones, 95% being singletons. This receptor was identified in a man aged 18-30 years in good health. The V call is TRBV5-1, the J call TRBJ2-7, with TRBD1 matching 10 bases. Material for sequencing was naive CD4+ T cells sorted from blood. Indicated subset: CD45RA+ positively selected. As DNA, the CDR3 is TGCGCCAGCAGCCCGAGCGGGACAGGGGATTCCGAGCAGTACTTC. The encoded protein is CASSPSGTGDSEQYF.